This section outlines one T cell receptor beta chain sequence together with its context. Sequenced by immunoSEQ multiplex PCR; TCRdb stores in-frame clones only, minus some. This sample has under 110,000 clones, with 95% to 96% found just once. The data derive from a study of technical replicates of blood from several donors. Germline V gene data show CDR1 as SGHAT and CDR2 as FQNNGV. The CDR3 is 14 residues long. After removal of 5 bases from V and 2 bases from J, the junction contained 5 bases not matched to a gene. The sequence was obtained from a human donor in good health. The genes are TRBV11-2 and TRBJ2-5; 7 bases are a match to TRBD1. Sequences were obtained from T cells isolated from PBMCs. CDR3 region: CASSDGTVQETQYF. The CDR3 DNA reads as TGTGCCAGCAGCGATGGGACAGTTCAAGAGACCCAGTACTTC.